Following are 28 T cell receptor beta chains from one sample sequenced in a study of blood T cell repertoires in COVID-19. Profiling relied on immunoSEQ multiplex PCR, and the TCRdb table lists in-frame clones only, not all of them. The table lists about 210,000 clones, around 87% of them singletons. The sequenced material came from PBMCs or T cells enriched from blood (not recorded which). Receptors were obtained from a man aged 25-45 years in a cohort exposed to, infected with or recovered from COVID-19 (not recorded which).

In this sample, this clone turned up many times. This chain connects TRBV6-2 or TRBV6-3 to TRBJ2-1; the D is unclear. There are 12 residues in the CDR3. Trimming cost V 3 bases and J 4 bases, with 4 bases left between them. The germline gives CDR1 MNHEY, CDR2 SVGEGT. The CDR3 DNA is TGTGCCAGCAGTTATAATTACAATGAGCAGTTCTTC. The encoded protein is CASSYNYNEQFF.

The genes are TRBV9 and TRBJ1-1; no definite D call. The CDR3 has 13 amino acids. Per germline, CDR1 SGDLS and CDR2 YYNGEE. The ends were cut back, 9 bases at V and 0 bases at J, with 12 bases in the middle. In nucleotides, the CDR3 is TGTGCCAACCGAAAGCAGGTGAACACTGAAGCTTTCTTT. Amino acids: CANRKQVNTEAFF.

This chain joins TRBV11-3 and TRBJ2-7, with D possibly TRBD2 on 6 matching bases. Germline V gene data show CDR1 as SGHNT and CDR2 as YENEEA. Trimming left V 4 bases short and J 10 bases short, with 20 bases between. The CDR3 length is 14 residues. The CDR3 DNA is TGTGCCAGCAGCTCCCGGGACTCGGAAGGACGACAGTACTTC. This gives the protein CASSSRDSEGRQYF.

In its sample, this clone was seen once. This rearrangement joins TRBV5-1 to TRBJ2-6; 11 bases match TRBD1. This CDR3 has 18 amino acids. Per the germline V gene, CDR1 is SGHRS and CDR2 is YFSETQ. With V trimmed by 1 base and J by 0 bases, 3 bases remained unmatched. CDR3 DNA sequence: TGCGCCAGCAGCTTGCCGGGGACAGGGGGCTCTGGGGCCAACGTCCTGACTTTC. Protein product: CASSLPGTGGSGANVLTF.

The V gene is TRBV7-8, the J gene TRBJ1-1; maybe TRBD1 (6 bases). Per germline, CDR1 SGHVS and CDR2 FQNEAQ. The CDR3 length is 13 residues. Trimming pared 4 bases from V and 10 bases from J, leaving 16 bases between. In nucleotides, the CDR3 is TGTGCCAGCAGCTACACCCGGGACATCCCAGCTTTCTTT. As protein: CASSYTRDIPAFF.

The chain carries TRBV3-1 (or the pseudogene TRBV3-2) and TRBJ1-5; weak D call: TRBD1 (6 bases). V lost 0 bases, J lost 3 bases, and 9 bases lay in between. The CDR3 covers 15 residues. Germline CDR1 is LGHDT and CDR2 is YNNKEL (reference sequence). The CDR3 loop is CASSQDRQVNQPQHF. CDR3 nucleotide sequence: TGTGCCAGCAGCCAAGATCGACAGGTCAATCAGCCCCAGCATTTT.

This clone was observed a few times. CDR3 loop: CASSISGNKMNTEAFF. The DNA of the CDR3 is TGTGCCAGTAGTATATCCGGGAACAAAATGAACACTGAAGCTTTCTTT. This rearrangement joins TRBV19 to TRBJ1-1; D remains unclear. Germline V lookup: CDR1 LNHDA, CDR2 SQIVND (reference sequence). Trimming left V 2 bases short and J 0 bases short, with 13 bases between. The CDR3 runs to 16 residues.

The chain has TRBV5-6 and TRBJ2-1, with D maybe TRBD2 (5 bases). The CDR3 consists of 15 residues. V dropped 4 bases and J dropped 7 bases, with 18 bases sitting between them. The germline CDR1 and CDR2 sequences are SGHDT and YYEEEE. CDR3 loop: CASSQSPLAKNEQFF. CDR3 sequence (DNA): TGTGCCAGCAGCCAATCCCCCCTAGCCAAGAATGAGCAGTTCTTC.

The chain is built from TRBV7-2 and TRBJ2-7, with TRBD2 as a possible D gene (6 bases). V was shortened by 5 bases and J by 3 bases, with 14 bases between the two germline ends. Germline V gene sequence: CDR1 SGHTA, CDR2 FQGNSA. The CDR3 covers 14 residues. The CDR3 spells CASSRPETSYEQYF. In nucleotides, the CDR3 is TGTGCCAGCAGCAGACCGGAGACTAGCTACGAGCAGTACTTC.

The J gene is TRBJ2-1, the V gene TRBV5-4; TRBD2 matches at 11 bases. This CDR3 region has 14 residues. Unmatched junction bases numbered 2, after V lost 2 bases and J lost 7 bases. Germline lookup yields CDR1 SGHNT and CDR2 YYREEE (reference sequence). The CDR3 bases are TGTGCCAGCAGCTTCCCTAGCGGGAGGAATGAGCAGTTCTTC. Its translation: CASSFPSGRNEQFF.

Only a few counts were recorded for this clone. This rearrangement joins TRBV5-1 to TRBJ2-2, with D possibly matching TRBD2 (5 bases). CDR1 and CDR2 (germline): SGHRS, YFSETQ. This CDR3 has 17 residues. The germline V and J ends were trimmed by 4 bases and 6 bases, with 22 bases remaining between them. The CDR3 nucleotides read TGCGCCAGCAGCCCCCTCGGGGAAGGACCCTCACCCGGGGAGCTGTTTTTT. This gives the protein CASSPLGEGPSPGELFF.

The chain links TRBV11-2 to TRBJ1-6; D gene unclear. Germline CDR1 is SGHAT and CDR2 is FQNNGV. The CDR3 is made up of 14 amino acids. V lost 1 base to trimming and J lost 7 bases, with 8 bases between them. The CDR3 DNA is TGTGCCAGCAGCTTAGGGGCAGTAAATTCACCCCTCCACTTT. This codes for CASSLGAVNSPLHF.

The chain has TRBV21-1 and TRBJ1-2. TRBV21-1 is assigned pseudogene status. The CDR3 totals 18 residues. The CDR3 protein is CASSKVGNTGGVTYGYTF. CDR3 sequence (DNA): TGTGCCAGCAGCAAAGTGGGGAATACGGGGGGCGTAACCTATGGCTACACCTTC.

CDR3 sequence: CASSPKTGTQYF. The DNA of the CDR3 is TGTGCCAGCAGTCCAAAGACAGGGACGCAGTATTTT. The chain recombines TRBV6-5 with TRBJ2-3; 7 positions agree with TRBD1. Unmatched junction bases numbered 5, after V lost 5 bases and J lost 9 bases. This CDR3 spans 12 amino acids. Germline loops: CDR1 MNHEY, CDR2 SVGAGI.

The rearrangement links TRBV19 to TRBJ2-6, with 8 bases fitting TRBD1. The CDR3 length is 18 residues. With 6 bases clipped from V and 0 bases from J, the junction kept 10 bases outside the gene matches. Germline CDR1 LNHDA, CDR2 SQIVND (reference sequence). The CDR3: CASSRPGQVASGANVLTF. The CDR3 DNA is TGTGCCAGTAGCAGACCGGGACAGGTGGCCTCTGGGGCCAACGTCCTGACTTTC.

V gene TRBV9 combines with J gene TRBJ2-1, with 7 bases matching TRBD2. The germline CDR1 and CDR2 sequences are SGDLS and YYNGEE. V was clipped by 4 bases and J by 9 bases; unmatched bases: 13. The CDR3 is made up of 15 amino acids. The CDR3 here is CASSPWTSREAEQFF. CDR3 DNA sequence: TGTGCCAGCAGCCCCTGGACGTCCCGGGAGGCTGAGCAGTTCTTC. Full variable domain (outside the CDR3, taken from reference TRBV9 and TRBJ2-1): DSGVTQTPKHLITATGQRVTLRCSPRSGDLSVYWYQQSLDQGLQFLIQYYNGEERAKGNILERFSAQQFPDLHSELNLSSLELGDSALYFCASSPWTSREAEQFFGPGTRLTVL.

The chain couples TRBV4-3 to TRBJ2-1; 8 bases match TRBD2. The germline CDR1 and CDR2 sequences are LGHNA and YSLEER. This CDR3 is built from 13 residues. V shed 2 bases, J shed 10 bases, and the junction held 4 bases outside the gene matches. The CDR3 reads CASSQHIAGEQFF. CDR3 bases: TGCGCCAGCAGCCAACATATAGCGGGAGAGCAGTTCTTC.

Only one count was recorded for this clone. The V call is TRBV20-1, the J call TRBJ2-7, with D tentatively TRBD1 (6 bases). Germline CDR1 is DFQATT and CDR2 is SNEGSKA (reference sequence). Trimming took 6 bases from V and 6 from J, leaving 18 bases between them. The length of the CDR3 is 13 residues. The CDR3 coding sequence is TGCAGTGCCAGTCTACAGGGAGAGAGCGAGCAGTACTTC. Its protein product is CSASLQGESEQYF.

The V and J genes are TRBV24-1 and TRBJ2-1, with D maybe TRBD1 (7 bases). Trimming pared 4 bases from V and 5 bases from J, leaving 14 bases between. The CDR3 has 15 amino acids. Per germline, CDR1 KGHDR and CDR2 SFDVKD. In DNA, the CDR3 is TGTGCCACCAGTGACAGACAGGGAGGAAACAATGAGCAGTTCTTC. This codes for CATSDRQGGNNEQFF.

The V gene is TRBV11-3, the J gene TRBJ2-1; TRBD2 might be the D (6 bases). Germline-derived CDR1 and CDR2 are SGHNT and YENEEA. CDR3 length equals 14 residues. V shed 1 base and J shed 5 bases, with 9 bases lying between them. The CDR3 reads CASSLAAGHNEQFF. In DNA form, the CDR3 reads TGTGCCAGCAGCTTAGCAGCGGGCCACAATGAGCAGTTCTTC.

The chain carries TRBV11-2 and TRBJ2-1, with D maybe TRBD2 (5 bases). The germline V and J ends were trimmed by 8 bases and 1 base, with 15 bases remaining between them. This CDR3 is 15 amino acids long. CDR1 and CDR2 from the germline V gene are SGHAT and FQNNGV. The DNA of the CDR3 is TGTGCCAGCCATGTTGGGAGATCATCCTACAATGAGCAGTTCTTC. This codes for CASHVGRSSYNEQFF.

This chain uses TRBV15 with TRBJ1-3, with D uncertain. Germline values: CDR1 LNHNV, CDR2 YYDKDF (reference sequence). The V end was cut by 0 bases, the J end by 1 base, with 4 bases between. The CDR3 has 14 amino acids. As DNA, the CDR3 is TGTGCCACCAGCAGAGAACAGTCTGGAAACACCATATATTTT. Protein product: CATSREQSGNTIYF.

The CDR3 sequence is CASSVRGSTDTQYF. For the CDR3, the DNA is TGTGCCAGCAGTGTACGGGGTAGCACAGATACGCAGTATTTT. V is TRBV2 and J is TRBJ2-3; D possibly corresponds to TRBD2 (5 bases). The V end lost 4 bases, the J end lost 0 bases, and 8 bases lay between the germline ends. Germline V gives CDR1 SNHLY, CDR2 FYNNEI. CDR3 length: 14 residues. The full variable domain, in which reference TRBV2 and TRBJ2-3 provide the parts outside the CDR3, is EPEVTQTPSHQVTQMGQEVILRCVPISNHLYFYWYRQILGQKVEFLVSFYNNEISEKSEIFDDQFSVERPDGSNFTLKIRSTKLEDSAMYFCASSVRGSTDTQYFGPGTRLTVL.

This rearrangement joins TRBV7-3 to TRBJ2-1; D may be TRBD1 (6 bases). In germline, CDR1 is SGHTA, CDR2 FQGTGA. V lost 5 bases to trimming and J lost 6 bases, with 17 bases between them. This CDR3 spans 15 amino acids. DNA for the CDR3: TGTGCCAGCAGCCAGACAGGATCCCCCTCCAATGAGCAGTTCTTC. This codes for CASSQTGSPSNEQFF.

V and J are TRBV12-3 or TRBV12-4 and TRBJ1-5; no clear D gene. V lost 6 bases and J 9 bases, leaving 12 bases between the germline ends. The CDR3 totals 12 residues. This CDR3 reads CASRREGAPQHF. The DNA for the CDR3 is TGTGCCAGCAGACGGGAAGGCGCGCCCCAGCATTTT.

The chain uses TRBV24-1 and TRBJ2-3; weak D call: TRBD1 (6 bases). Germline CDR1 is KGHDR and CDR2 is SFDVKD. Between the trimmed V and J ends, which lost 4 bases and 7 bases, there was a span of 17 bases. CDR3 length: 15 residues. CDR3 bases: TGTGCCACCAGTGAATGGCCACAGGGTCGATATACGCAGTATTTT. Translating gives CATSEWPQGRYTQYF.

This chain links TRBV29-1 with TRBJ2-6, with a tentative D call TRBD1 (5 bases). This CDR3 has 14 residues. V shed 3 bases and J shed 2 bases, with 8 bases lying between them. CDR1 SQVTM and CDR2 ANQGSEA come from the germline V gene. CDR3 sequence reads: CSVEPTAGANVLTF. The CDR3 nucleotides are TGCAGCGTTGAGCCGACAGCTGGGGCCAACGTCCTGACTTTC.

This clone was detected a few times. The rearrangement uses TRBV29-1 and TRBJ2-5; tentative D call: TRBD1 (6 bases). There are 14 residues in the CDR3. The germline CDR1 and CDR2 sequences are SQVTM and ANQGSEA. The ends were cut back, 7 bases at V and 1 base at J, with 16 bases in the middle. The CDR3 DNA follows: TGCAGCGGTGGCAGGGGAGTACGCCAAGAGACCCAGTACTTC. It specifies CSGGRGVRQETQYF.